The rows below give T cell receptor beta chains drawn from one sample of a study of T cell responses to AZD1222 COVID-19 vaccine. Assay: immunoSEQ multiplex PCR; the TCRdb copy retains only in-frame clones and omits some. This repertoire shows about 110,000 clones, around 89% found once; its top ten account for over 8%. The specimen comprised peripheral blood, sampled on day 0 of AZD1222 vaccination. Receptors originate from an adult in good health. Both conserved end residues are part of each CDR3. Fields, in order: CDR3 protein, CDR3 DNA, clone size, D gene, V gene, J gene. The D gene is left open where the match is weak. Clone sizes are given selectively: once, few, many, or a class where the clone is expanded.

CDR3: CASSMPPEANYGYTF
DNA: TGTGCCAGTAGTATGCCGCCAGAAGCTAACTATGGCTACACCTTC
size: NA
D: NA
V: TRBV19
J: TRBJ1-2

CDR3: CASSPQAGNSPLHF
DNA: TGTGCCAGCAGCCCACAGGCCGGGAATTCACCCCTCCACTTT
size: few
D: NA
V: TRBV6-2/TRBV6-3
J: TRBJ1-6

CDR3: CASSLSPQGSGNTIYF
DNA: TGTGCCAGCAGCTTGAGCCCCCAGGGGTCTGGAAACACCATATATTTT
size: NA
D: NA
V: TRBV11-2
J: TRBJ1-3

CDR3: CASSLQGREQYF
DNA: TGTGCCAGCAGTTTACAGGGCAGGGAGCAGTACTTC
size: NA
D: NA
V: TRBV28
J: TRBJ2-7

CDR3: CASRPGQGGNQPQHF
DNA: TGTGCCAGTAGACCGGGACAGGGGGGCAATCAGCCCCAGCATTTT
size: NA
D: TRBD1
V: TRBV19
J: TRBJ1-5

CDR3: CASSLDGRANTEAFF
DNA: TGCGCCAGCAGCTTGGATGGTCGGGCGAACACTGAAGCTTTCTTT
size: NA
D: NA
V: TRBV5-1
J: TRBJ1-1

CDR3: CATSRGRTGVYEQYF
DNA: TGTGCCACCAGCAGAGGTAGAACAGGGGTCTACGAGCAGTACTTC
size: NA
D: TRBD1
V: TRBV15
J: TRBJ2-7

CDR3: CASSADRSVGQFF
DNA: TGTGCCAGCAGCGCCGACCGTTCAGTCGGGCAGTTCTTC
size: NA
D: NA
V: TRBV7-2
J: TRBJ2-1

CDR3: CASSPGQSYEQYF
DNA: TGCGCCAGCAGCCCAGGACAGTCCTACGAGCAGTACTTC
size: few
D: NA
V: TRBV4-1
J: TRBJ2-7

CDR3: CASQGVNPGAGSNEQFF
DNA: TGTGCCAGCCAGGGGGTGAACCCGGGAGCTGGTTCGAATGAGCAGTTCTTC
size: NA
D: NA
V: TRBV18
J: TRBJ2-1

CDR3: CSAESTDTQYF
DNA: TGCAGTGCCGAAAGCACAGATACGCAGTATTTT
size: NA
D: NA
V: TRBV20-1
J: TRBJ2-3

CDR3: CASSEGRYGYTF
DNA: TGTGCCAGCAGTGAAGGCAGGTATGGCTACACCTTC
size: NA
D: NA
V: TRBV6-1
J: TRBJ1-2

CDR3: CASSLYRGRSKNIQYF
DNA: TGTGCCAGCAGCTTATATCGGGGGAGAAGCAAAAACATTCAGTACTTC
size: NA
D: NA
V: TRBV7-8
J: TRBJ2-4

CDR3: CAWSSQSSRWGYTF
DNA: TGTGCCTGGAGTTCCCAATCTAGCCGCTGGGGCTACACCTTC
size: NA
D: NA
V: TRBV30
J: TRBJ1-2

CDR3: CASSEYWSYEQYF
DNA: TGTGCCAGCAGTGAATATTGGTCCTACGAGCAGTACTTC
size: few
D: NA
V: TRBV25-1
J: TRBJ2-7

CDR3: CASSESGGTGNTIYF
DNA: TGTGCCAGCAGTGAATCGGGGGGTACTGGAAACACCATATATTTT
size: NA
D: NA
V: TRBV25-1
J: TRBJ1-3

CDR3: CGVQNTGELFF
DNA: TGCGGCGTACAGAACACCGGGGAGCTGTTTTTT
size: NA
D: NA
V: TRBV29-1
J: TRBJ2-2

CDR3: CASSVGQRETQYF
DNA: TGTGCCAGTAGTGTGGGACAGAGAGAGACCCAGTACTTC
size: NA
D: TRBD1
V: TRBV19
J: TRBJ2-5

CDR3: CASSLFGGEQYF
DNA: TGTGCCAGCAGTTTATTCGGGGGCGAGCAGTACTTC
size: once
D: NA
V: TRBV27
J: TRBJ2-7

CDR3: CATSDQDEQYF
DNA: TGTGCCACCAGTGATCAGGACGAGCAGTACTTC
size: NA
D: NA
V: TRBV24-1
J: TRBJ2-7

CDR3: CASSSSAGVGYGYTF
DNA: TGTGCCAGCAGCTCCTCAGCAGGGGTGGGCTATGGCTACACCTTC
size: NA
D: NA
V: TRBV7-9
J: TRBJ1-2

CDR3: CASSPGQGQNQPQHF
DNA: TGTGCCAGCTCCCCGGGACAGGGGCAAAATCAGCCCCAGCATTTT
size: NA
D: TRBD1
V: TRBV6-5
J: TRBJ1-5

CDR3: CASSLGLAVSYNEQFF
DNA: TGCGCCAGCAGCTTGGGCCTAGCGGTCTCCTACAATGAGCAGTTCTTC
size: once
D: TRBD2
V: TRBV5-1
J: TRBJ2-1

CDR3: CASSRSYNSPLHF
DNA: TGTGCCAGCAGCCGCTCCTATAATTCACCCCTCCACTTT
size: NA
D: NA
V: TRBV27
J: TRBJ1-6

CDR3: CASSMRTSTDTQYF
DNA: TGTGCCAGTAGTATGCGGACAAGCACAGATACGCAGTATTTT
size: NA
D: NA
V: TRBV19
J: TRBJ2-3

CDR3: CASSLVGGGEQFF
DNA: TGTGCCAGCAGCTTAGTTGGGGGGGGTGAGCAGTTCTTC
size: once
D: TRBD2
V: TRBV11-2
J: TRBJ2-1

CDR3: CASSPEREAVTGELFF
DNA: TGTGCCAGCAGTCCAGAGCGGGAGGCGGTCACCGGGGAGCTGTTTTTT
size: NA
D: TRBD2
V: TRBV28
J: TRBJ2-2